This note documents a single T cell receptor (beta chain) sequence. Its antigen is as yet unknown. This record belongs to a study of cytomegalovirus exposure and HLA in healthy donors. General study findings and limits: Earlier results showed most TCR beta V segments being productive about 87% or about 30% of the time. DRB1 had the most TCR associations and HLA-C the fewest, a later analysis found, with rates varying by HLA locus.

The length of the CDR3 is 15 residues. Germline CDR1 and CDR2: LGHNA and YNFKEQ. Deletions cut 1 base from V and 0 bases from J, with 7 bases between. Researchers ran the PCR with 60 Vbeta and 13 Jbeta primers. Produced via immunoSEQ multiplex PCR; TCRdb's table is partial and in-frame only. The sample gives over 150,000 clones, approximately 85% of which show up once; about 2.5% is in the top ten. This TCR came from a man aged 30 to 39 in good health and CMV-seropositive. Material: PBMCs. The rearrangement uses TRBV4-2 and TRBJ2-1; TRBD2 might be the D (6 bases). The CDR3 DNA follows: TGTGCCAGCAGCCAAGCCGGGAGCTCCTACAATGAGCAGTTCTTC. Translated, it gives CASSQAGSSYNEQFF.